Shown below are 19 T cell receptor beta chains from a single sample sequenced in a study of cytomegalovirus exposure and HLA in healthy donors (TCRdb year 2017). Library method: the immunoSEQ multiplex PCR assay. A mixture of 60 forward primers for TCR Vbeta segments and 13 reverse primers for TCR Jbeta segments was used in the multiplex PCR. Drawn from immuneACCESS, this table holds only the in-frame rearrangements with V and J called that TCRdb kept. Clones are partly lost; checked studies trace under half to an unresolved V gene and leave the rest unexplained. Within this sample are 90,000 to 120,000 clones, with 55% to 85% of them counted one time only. The ten biggest clones cover 7.8% of the sample. Sequenced material: PBMCs. The receptor set was obtained from a young man in good health and CMV-seronegative.

V is TRBV28 and J is TRBJ1-1, with TRBD1 identical over 9 bases. V shed 3 bases and J 11 bases; nucleotides not matched to a gene: 7. Germline V gene lookup returns CDR1 MDHEN and CDR2 SYDVKM. The CDR3 length is 13 residues. The CDR3 nucleotides read TGTGCCAGCAGTTTCCGGGGACAGGGTTCGGCTTTCTTT. It yields the protein CASSFRGQGSAFF.

This sequence joins TRBV5-1 and TRBJ2-2; tentatively, D is TRBD1 (6 bases). The V and J ends lost 4 bases and 0 bases respectively, with 16 bases between them. This CDR3 region has 17 residues. Germline CDR1 reads SGHRS; CDR2 reads YFSETQ. The CDR3 coding sequence is TGCGCCAGCAGCCGGAACCAGGGGTTAACGAACACCGGGGAGCTGTTTTTT. Translated: CASSRNQGLTNTGELFF. Drawing the rest from reference TRBV5-1 and TRBJ2-2, the complete variable domain is KAGVTQTPRYLIKTRGQQVTLSCSPISGHRSVSWYQQTPGQGLQFLFEYFSETQRNKGNFPGRFSGRQFSNSRSEMNVSTLELGDSALYLCASSRNQGLTNTGELFFGEGSRLTVL.

The genes are TRBV7-3 and TRBJ2-2; no clear D gene. CDR1 is SGHTA, CDR2 FQGTGA, per germline. The CDR3 consists of 14 residues. The V and J ends lost 1 base and 6 bases respectively, with 9 bases between them. CDR3 nucleotide sequence: TGTGCCAGCAGCTTAATTAGTTCGTCCGGGGAGCTGTTTTTT. Its protein is CASSLISSSGELFF.

The chain combines TRBV27 with TRBJ1-3, with D unclear. Germline values: CDR1 MNHEY, CDR2 SMNVEV (reference sequence). There are 14 residues in the CDR3. The ends were cut back, 3 bases at V and 1 base at J, with 7 bases in the middle. The CDR3 bases are TGTGCCAGCAGTTTCAGCGGATCTGGAAACACCATATATTTT. As protein: CASSFSGSGNTIYF.

The chain joins TRBV27 to TRBJ2-1; D perhaps matches TRBD2 (6 bases). CDR3 length equals 12 residues. The germline gives CDR1 MNHEY, CDR2 SMNVEV (reference sequence). The ends were cut back, 3 bases at V and 9 bases at J, with 9 bases in the middle. CDR3 in amino acids: CASSFGGIEQFF. In nucleotides, the CDR3 is TGTGCCAGCAGTTTCGGGGGAATTGAGCAGTTCTTC.

The rearrangement joins TRBV25-1 to TRBJ1-1; D call uncertain. Germline CDR1 is MGHDK and CDR2 is SYGVNS. The CDR3 extends over 13 amino acids. The V end lost 5 bases, the J end lost 7 bases, and 14 bases lay between the germline ends. The CDR3 here is CASSLGLGGEAFF. The CDR3 DNA reads TGTGCCAGCAGTCTCGGTCTCGGAGGTGAAGCTTTCTTT.

The CDR3 DNA is TGTGCCAGCAGCCGCGACAGAGCGAACACCGGGGAGCTGTTTTTT. The encoded protein is CASSRDRANTGELFF. The rearrangement joins TRBV7-3 to TRBJ2-2, with TRBD1 as a possible D gene (5 bases). The germline gives CDR1 SGHTA, CDR2 FQGTGA. V dropped 5 bases and J dropped 0 bases, with 10 bases sitting between them. The CDR3 is 15 amino acids.

The chain links TRBV7-8 to TRBJ2-6, with TRBD2 matching 14 bases. Germline CDR1 is SGHVS and CDR2 is FQNEAQ. The CDR3 consists of 16 residues. The CDR3 protein is CATGTSGSSGANVLTF. In DNA form, the CDR3 reads TGTGCTACAGGGACTAGCGGGAGCTCTGGGGCCAACGTCCTGACTTTC.

The chain is built from TRBV30 and TRBJ2-2; D gene uncertain. V was shortened by 2 bases and J by 4 bases, with 11 bases between the two germline ends. In germline, CDR1 is GTSNPN, CDR2 SVGIG (reference sequence). The CDR3 is 14 residues long. CDR3 DNA sequence: TGTGCCTGGAGTCAGGCTACAGCCACCGGGGAGCTGTTTTTT. It is translated as CAWSQATATGELFF. The whole variable domain, filled in from reference TRBV30 and TRBJ2-2, reads SQTIHQWPATLVQPVGSPLSLECTVEGTSNPNLYWYRQAAGRGLQLLFYSVGIGQISSEVPQNLSASRPQDRQFILSSKKLLLSDSGFYLCAWSQATATGELFFGEGSRLTVL.

The chain employs TRBV28 and TRBJ2-5; 8 nucleotides line up with TRBD2. V dropped 6 bases and J dropped 2; count of bases not matched to a gene: 11. There are 16 residues in the CDR3. The germline gives CDR1 MDHEN, CDR2 SYDVKM. Here the CDR3 reads CASSPGGTRAQETQYF. The CDR3 nucleotides read TGTGCCAGCAGCCCGGGTGGGACTAGGGCACAAGAGACCCAGTACTTC.

J is TRBJ2-3 and V is TRBV4-1, with a weak D call TRBD2 (6 bases). Trimming pared 1 base from V and 1 base from J, leaving 6 bases between. Germline loops: CDR1 MGHRA, CDR2 YSYEKL. This CDR3 spans 14 amino acids. The CDR3 DNA sequence: TGCGCCAGCAGCCAAGCGGGGGGCACAGATACGCAGTATTTT. Amino acids: CASSQAGGTDTQYF.

This clone has more than one count but fewer than ten. The V call is TRBV7-2, the J call TRBJ1-1; weak D call: TRBD1 (6 bases). The CDR3 totals 19 residues. With 5 bases removed from V and 1 base from J, the gap between germline ends came to 26 bases. Germline V lookup: CDR1 SGHTA, CDR2 FQGNSA. CDR3 loop: CASSPTSIGGGSWNTEAFF. The CDR3 DNA is TGTGCCAGCAGCCCTACCTCCATAGGGGGTGGTAGTTGGAACACTGAAGCTTTCTTT.

The J gene is TRBJ2-1, the V gene TRBV4-1, with a possible D match to TRBD2 (5 bases). The CDR3 spans 16 residues. Trimming pared 1 base from V and 9 bases from J, leaving 19 bases between. Germline assignment: CDR1 MGHRA and CDR2 YSYEKL. The CDR3 nucleotides are TGCGCCAGCAGCCAAGCTTTGGGTGAACTAGTAACTGAGCAGTTCTTC. It codes for CASSQALGELVTEQFF.

This clone appeared a single time. The rearrangement joins TRBV4-1 to TRBJ2-6; a weak D match, TRBD1 (5 bases). Germline CDR1 reads MGHRA; CDR2 reads YSYEKL. The CDR3 runs to 16 residues. The ends were cut back, 4 bases at V and 3 bases at J, with 13 bases in the middle. The CDR3 DNA sequence: TGCGCCAGCAGCCCCTCCGCAGGGTATGGGGCCAACGTCCTGACTTTC. Protein product: CASSPSAGYGANVLTF.

V usage is TRBV6-5 and J usage is TRBJ2-5; 7 bases are shared with TRBD1. Germline CDR1 is MNHEY and CDR2 is SVGAGI. The CDR3 is 15 amino acids. Trimming removed 10 bases from V and 4 bases from J; junction bases left unmatched: 15. The DNA for the CDR3 is TGTGCCACCAACTTGGAGACAGGGTGGTCAGAGACCCAGTACTTC. The encoded protein is CATNLETGWSETQYF.

CDR3: CSGDRGDTQYF. CDR3 bases: TGCAGTGGGGACAGGGGAGATACGCAGTATTTT. This sequence joins TRBV20-1 and TRBJ2-3, with TRBD1 identical over 10 bases. Germline V gene lookup returns CDR1 DFQATT and CDR2 SNEGSKA (reference sequence). There are 11 residues in the CDR3. Trimming took 7 bases from V and 5 from J; bases not matched to a gene: 0.

The J gene is TRBJ2-2, the V gene TRBV5-4; 7 bases are shared with TRBD1. The CDR3 runs 17 residues. Trimming cost V 3 bases and J 2 bases; bases outside gene matches: 10. Germline V CDR1 and CDR2: SGHNT, YYREEE (reference sequence). The CDR3 sequence: CASSSLRQGLNTGELFF. As DNA, the CDR3 is TGTGCCAGCAGCTCCCTACGACAGGGCTTAAACACCGGGGAGCTGTTTTTT.

The chain recombines TRBV10-2 with TRBJ1-2; D gene ambiguous. Germline V gene lookup returns CDR1 WSHSY and CDR2 SAAADI. Deletions cut 2 bases from V and 7 bases from J, with 11 bases between. This CDR3 is 13 amino acids long. CDR3 bases: TGCGCCAGCAGTGAGATCGAGGTCGGTGGCTACACCTTC. Translating it yields CASSEIEVGGYTF.

V is TRBV30 and J is TRBJ1-1; D unclear. Trimming pared 3 bases from V and 6 bases from J, leaving 11 bases between. Germline loops: CDR1 GTSNPN, CDR2 SVGIG (reference sequence). The CDR3 loop spans 12 amino acids. The CDR3 region has the DNA TGTGCCTGGAGGGAACAGATTCCTGAAGCTTTCTTT. Amino acid sequence: CAWREQIPEAFF.